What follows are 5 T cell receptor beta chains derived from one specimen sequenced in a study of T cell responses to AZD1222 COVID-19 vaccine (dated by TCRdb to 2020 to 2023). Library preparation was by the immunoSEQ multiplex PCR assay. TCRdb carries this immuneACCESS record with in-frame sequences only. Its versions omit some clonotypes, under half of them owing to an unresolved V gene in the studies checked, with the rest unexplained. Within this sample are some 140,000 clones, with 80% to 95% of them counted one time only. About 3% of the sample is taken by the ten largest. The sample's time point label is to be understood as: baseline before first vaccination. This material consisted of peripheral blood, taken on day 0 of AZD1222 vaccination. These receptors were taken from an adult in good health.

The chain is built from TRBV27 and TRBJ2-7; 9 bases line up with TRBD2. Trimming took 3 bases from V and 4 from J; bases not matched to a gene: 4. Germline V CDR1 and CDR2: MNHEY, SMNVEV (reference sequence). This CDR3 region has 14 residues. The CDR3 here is CASSLLAGNYEQYF. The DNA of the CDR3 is TGTGCCAGCAGTTTGCTAGCGGGAAATTACGAGCAGTACTTC.

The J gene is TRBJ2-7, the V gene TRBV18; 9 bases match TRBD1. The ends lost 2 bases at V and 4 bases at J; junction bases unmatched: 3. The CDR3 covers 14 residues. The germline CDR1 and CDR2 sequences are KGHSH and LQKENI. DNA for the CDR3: TGTGCCAGCTCACCAAGGGACAGGGCATACGAGCAGTACTTC. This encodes CASSPRDRAYEQYF. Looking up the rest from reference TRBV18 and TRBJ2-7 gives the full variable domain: NAGVMQNPRHLVRRRGQEARLRCSPMKGHSHVYWYRQLPEEGLKFMVYLQKENIIDESGMPKERFSAEFPKEGPSILRIQQVVRGDSAAYFCASSPRDRAYEQYFGPGTRLTVT.

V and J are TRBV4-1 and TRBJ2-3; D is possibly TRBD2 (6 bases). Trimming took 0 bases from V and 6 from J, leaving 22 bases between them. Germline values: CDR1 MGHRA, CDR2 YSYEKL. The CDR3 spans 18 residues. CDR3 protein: CASSQDRSLGKGGDTQYF. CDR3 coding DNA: TGCGCCAGCAGCCAAGATCGATCCCTAGGAAAAGGAGGGGATACGCAGTATTTT.

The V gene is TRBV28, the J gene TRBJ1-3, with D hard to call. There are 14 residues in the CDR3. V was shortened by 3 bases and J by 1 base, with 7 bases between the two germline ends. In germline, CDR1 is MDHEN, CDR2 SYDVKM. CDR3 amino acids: CASSFGESGNTIYF. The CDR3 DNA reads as TGTGCCAGCAGTTTCGGGGAGTCTGGAAACACCATATATTTT.

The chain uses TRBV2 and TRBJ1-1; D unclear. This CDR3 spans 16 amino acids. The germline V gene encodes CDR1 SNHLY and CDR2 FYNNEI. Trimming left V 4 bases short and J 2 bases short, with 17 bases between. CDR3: CASSVIRGSFNTEAFF. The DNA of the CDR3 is TGTGCCAGCAGTGTAATCCGTGGTAGTTTTAACACTGAAGCTTTCTTT. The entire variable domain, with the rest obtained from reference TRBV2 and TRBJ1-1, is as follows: EPEVTQTPSHQVTQMGQEVILRCVPISNHLYFYWYRQILGQKVEFLVSFYNNEISEKSEIFDDQFSVERPDGSNFTLKIRSTKLEDSAMYFCASSVIRGSFNTEAFFGQGTRLTVV.